This TCR beta chain derives from a study of T cells in Graves' hyperthyroidism and ophthalmopathy. The hyperthyroidism patients had all been newly diagnosed, and their disease duration was under 2 months. Their ages ranged from 18 to 65 years. Amplified TCR beta CDR3 regions derived from RNA transcripts. In the first-round RT-PCR of the TCR CDR3, the HTBI primer set was used. TCRdb analysed the multiplex PCR reads with MiXCR anew, one entry per CDR3 protein. Of 250,000 to 300,000 distinct CDR3 sequences in the sample, roughly an eighth are singletons; the top ten hold 6.5% to 10%. The CDR3 extends over 16 amino acids. The germline V gene encodes CDR1 SGHTA and CDR2 FQGNSA. The V end was cut by 5 bases, the J end by 4 bases, with 21 bases between. This clonotype appeared many times.

The source is a woman between 35 and 50 years old with Graves' hyperthyroidism. The chain employs TRBV7-2 and TRBJ2-7; D unresolved. Sequenced input: blood. The CDR3 reads CASSTGPSNALYEQYF. The CDR3, as DNA: TGTGCCAGCAGCACCGGGCCATCCAACGCCTTATACGAGCAGTACTTC.